This T cell receptor beta chain was sequenced for a study of T cells in Graves' hyperthyroidism and ophthalmopathy. Amplified regions were TCR beta CDR3 sequences from RNA transcripts. The HTBI set primed first-round TCR CDR3 RT-PCR. TCRdb re-analysed the multiplex PCR reads in MiXCR, keeping a single row per CDR3 protein. The table lists 600,000 or so distinct CDR3 sequences, approximately 15% of them singletons. This clonotype was detected many times. The sequencing sample was made of blood. The sequence derives from a woman between 18 and 29 years old with Graves' ophthalmopathy.

The CDR3 nucleotides read TGTGCCAGCAGTCCTCTTAGCGGGCTAAGCTCCTACGAGCAGTACTTC. It encodes CASSPLSGLSSYEQYF. V usage is TRBV6-1 and J usage is TRBJ2-7; TRBD2 aligns across 7 bases. This CDR3 region has 16 residues. V gave up 5 bases and J gave up 0 bases; unmatched junction bases: 10. The germline V gene has CDR1 MNHNS and CDR2 SASEGT.